This T cell receptor (beta chain) was found in a study of blood T cell repertoires in COVID-19. On the study more broadly: Sources were T cells, B-cell-depleted T cells, or PBMCs; the material itself was cDNA or gDNA.

In the authors' workflow: How many nucleated cells were present was estimated from reference gene primer amplification. Some clones are missing from TCRdb's copy, which holds only in-frame ones; the method was immunoSEQ multiplex PCR. The DNA gave D and trimming, while V, J and clone size come from that table. Of about 120,000 clones listed, 90% are singletons. Sequencing was carried out using peripheral blood. The TCR sequence derives from a middle-aged man with active COVID-19.

The CDR3 nucleotides are TGTGCCAGCAGTGAGGGGGGGGGCTATGGCTACACCTTC. Encoded protein: CASSEGGGYGYTF. The V call is TRBV25-1, the J call TRBJ1-2; a possible D gene is TRBD1 (5 bases). V shed 3 bases and J shed 4 bases, with 9 bases lying between them. The CDR3 extends over 13 amino acids. From germline, CDR1 is MGHDK and CDR2 SYGVNS.